Listed here is a single TCR beta chain. Profiled with immunoSEQ multiplex PCR; TCRdb holds only in-frame clones, not every one. The sample lists 200,000 to 300,000 clones; roughly 80% were seen once. This sample was taken from a study of blood T cell repertoires in COVID-19. This sequence was found in a woman aged 55-70 years with active or convalescent COVID-19. The sequencing input was peripheral blood.

CDR3 residues: CASSQETDEQFF. The CDR3 coding sequence is TGTGCCAGCAGCCAAGAAACGGATGAGCAGTTCTTC. The rearrangement links TRBV3-1 (or the pseudogene TRBV3-2) to TRBJ2-1; D remains unclear. CDR3 length: 12 amino acids. Deletions cut 0 bases from V and 8 bases from J, with 5 bases between. The V gene's germline CDR1 is LGHDT and CDR2 YNNKEL (reference sequence).